These T cell receptor beta chains were read from a single sample in a study of T cell repertoires in cytomegalovirus infection. No antigen has been assigned to these receptors. TCRdb ran MiXCR on the reads and lists one entry per CDR3 protein. Of more than 250,000 distinct CDR3 sequences in the sample, 20% to 25% were seen once. The sequenced sample was cultured PBMCs, obtained from culture after CMV antigen stimulation. Receptor source: a human donor in good health (CMV status not recorded). Some clones in this sample may be carry-over from other donors' samples. The CDR3 runs from the conserved cysteine through the conserved F or W. Fields, in order: J gene, D gene, V gene, clone size, CDR3 DNA, CDR3 protein. D genes are given only for firm matches. Expanded clones are given a class, and other clones once, few, many or no size at all.

>TRBJ1-1|-|TRBV5-4|-
TGTGCCAGCAGCTCCGCAACAGGGTCAAGGACTGAAGCTTTCTTT
CASSSATGSRTEAFF
>TRBJ2-5|-|TRBV7-9|-
TGTGCCAGCGGTCCAGGGACTGCCGGAGGGACCCAAGAGACCCAGTACTTC
CASGPGTAGGTQETQYF
>TRBJ2-1|-|TRBV7-6|many
TGTGCCAGCAGCCGGACCCTCAGCGAGAGCTCCTACAATGAGCAGTTCTTC
CASSRTLSESSYNEQFF
>TRBJ1-6|TRBD1|TRBV7-8|many
TGTGCCAGCAGCTGGGACAGGCAGGATTCACCCCTCCACTTT
CASSWDRQDSPLHF
>TRBJ1-1|-|TRBV6-2/TRBV6-3|-
TGTGCCAGCAGTTACTCGATGGGCGATACTGAAGCTTTCTTT
CASSYSMGDTEAFF
>TRBJ2-2|-|TRBV11-3|few
TGTGCCAGCAGCTTAGATCTGGGCAGGACGAACACCGGGGAGCTGTTTTTT
CASSLDLGRTNTGELFF
>TRBJ2-1|TRBD2|TRBV24-1|-
TGTGCCACCAGTGACCGTAGCGGGAGTGCCTACAATGAGCAGTTCTTC
CATSDRSGSAYNEQFF
>TRBJ2-5|-|TRBV6-5|-
TGTGCCAGCAGTTACTCGTATGGGTTGGAGACCCAGTACTTC
CASSYSYGLETQYF
>TRBJ1-1|-|TRBV12-3/TRBV12-4|many
TGTGCCAGCTCTCGGGCGACGACGAACACTGAAGCTTTCTTT
CASSRATTNTEAFF
>TRBJ2-1|-|TRBV7-2|many
TGTGCCAGCAGCTTAGCCTTCGACAGATTTTCGTACAATGAGCAGTTCTTC
CASSLAFDRFSYNEQFF
>TRBJ1-1|TRBD1|TRBV20-1|many
TGCAGTGCTAGTGACAGGGGGCCTCTTAGGGCTGAAGCTTTCTTT
CSASDRGPLRAEAFF
>TRBJ2-1|-|TRBV30|few
TGTGCCTGGAGTGTAGGTTCAGCCGCCAATGAGCAGTTCTTC
CAWSVGSAANEQFF
>TRBJ1-4|-|TRBV10-3|-
TGTGCCACCCTGTCTGCAACTAATGAAAAACTGTTTTTT
CATLSATNEKLFF
>TRBJ2-5|TRBD2|TRBV19|few
TGTGCCAGTAGTATGGCGGGGCGGGAGGGCCGGGAGACCCAGTACTTC
CASSMAGREGRETQYF
>TRBJ2-3|TRBD2|TRBV7-8|many
TGTGCCAGCAGCACACGGACTAGCGGGAGGGTCACAGATACGCAGTATTTT
CASSTRTSGRVTDTQYF
>TRBJ2-3|TRBD2|TRBV11-3|-
TGTGCCAGCAGCGGACTAGCGGGGCTAAGCACAGATACGCAGTATTTT
CASSGLAGLSTDTQYF
>TRBJ2-7|-|TRBV3-1|-
TGTGCCAGCAGCCAAAGCCCCGGACCTCTCTACGAGCAGTACTTC
CASSQSPGPLYEQYF
>TRBJ2-7|-|TRBV28|few
TGTGCCAGCAGTTTGGCGGGCCTATACGAGCAGTACTTC
CASSLAGLYEQYF
>TRBJ2-5|TRBD1|TRBV27|-
TGTGCCAGCAGTTTTAGGGACAGGGGGCGAGAGACCCAGTACTTC
CASSFRDRGRETQYF